This T cell receptor (beta chain) derives from a study of cytomegalovirus exposure and HLA in healthy donors. Sequencing was performed with immunoSEQ multiplex PCR; in TCRdb, only in-frame clones are kept and a portion is missing. The table lists 130,000 to 150,000 clones, 88% of them singletons. General study points: A later analysis found first-cohort TCR clusters tended to co-occur in the 90 to 150 validation repertoires. Reportedly, diagnosis of cytomegalovirus status by the classifier showed high specificity and sensitivity. Researchers reported that a few CMV-associated chains were confirmed in vitro as CMV antigen-specific.

Of note for this clone: Its antigen is not known.

The TCR originated in a woman aged 18-30 years in good health and CMV-seropositive. The sample consisted of PBMCs.

This CDR3 reads CASSLVQGEETQYF. The CDR3 DNA follows: TGTGCCAGCAGTTTAGTGCAGGGGGAAGAGACCCAGTACTTC. This chain joins TRBV27 and TRBJ2-5, with TRBD1 matching over 7 bases. The CDR3 is 14 residues long. The junction had 3 bases not matched to a gene; V was cut back by 2 bases and J by 3 bases. Germline CDR1 is MNHEY and CDR2 is SMNVEV (reference sequence).